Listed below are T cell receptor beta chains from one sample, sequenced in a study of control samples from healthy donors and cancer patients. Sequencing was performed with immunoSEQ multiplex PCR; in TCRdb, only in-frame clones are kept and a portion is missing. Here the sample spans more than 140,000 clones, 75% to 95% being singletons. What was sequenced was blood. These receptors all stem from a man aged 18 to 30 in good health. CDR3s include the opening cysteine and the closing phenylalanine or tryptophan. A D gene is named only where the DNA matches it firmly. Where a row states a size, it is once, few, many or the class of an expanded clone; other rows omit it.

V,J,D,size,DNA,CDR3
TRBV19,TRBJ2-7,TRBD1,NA,TGTGCCAGTAGTATAGTAAGGGACAGAAGCTACGAGCAGTACTTC,CASSIVRDRSYEQYF
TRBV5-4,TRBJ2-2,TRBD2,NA,TGTGCCAGCAGCTGGGGTAGCGGGGGGGTGAGCACCGGGGAGCTGTTTTTT,CASSWGSGGVSTGELFF
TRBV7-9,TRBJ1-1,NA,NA,TGTGCCAGCAGCTACCGCGGACATTTTAACACTGAAGCTTTCTTT,CASSYRGHFNTEAFF
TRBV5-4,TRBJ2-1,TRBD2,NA,TGTGCCAGCAGCTTGGCCGGCGGGGGGCCTTACAATGAGCAGTTCTTC,CASSLAGGGPYNEQFF
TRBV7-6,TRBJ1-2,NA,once,TGTGCCAGCAGCCTGAGTGTAGCATCCGATGGCTACACCTTC,CASSLSVASDGYTF
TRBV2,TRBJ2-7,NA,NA,TGTGCCAGCAGTTCCTTTAAGACAGGCATCTCCTACGAGCAGTACTTC,CASSSFKTGISYEQYF
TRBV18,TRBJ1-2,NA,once,TGTGCCAGCTCACCGCAGGAAACTAACTATGGCTACACCTTC,CASSPQETNYGYTF
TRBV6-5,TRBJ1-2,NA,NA,TGTGCCAGCAGTCCTAAGGGGGTTGGCTACACCTTC,CASSPKGVGYTF
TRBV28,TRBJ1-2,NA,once,TGTGCCAGCAGTTTCCCGGCCTTTAACTATGGCTACACCTTC,CASSFPAFNYGYTF
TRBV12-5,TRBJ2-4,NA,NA,TGTGCTAGTAGTAGTGGAAACATTCAGTACTTC,CASSSGNIQYF
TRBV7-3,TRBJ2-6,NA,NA,TGTGCCAGCAGCCTAGGGGACTCTGGGGCCAACGTCCTGACTTTC,CASSLGDSGANVLTF
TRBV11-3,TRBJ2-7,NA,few,TGTGCCAGCAGCCATTCGTCGGGGGTCGAGCAGTACTTC,CASSHSSGVEQYF
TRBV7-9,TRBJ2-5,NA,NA,TGTGCCAGCAGCCCCCTGCAGGGCAGGGGGGGGCAAGAGACCCAGTACTTC,CASSPLQGRGGQETQYF
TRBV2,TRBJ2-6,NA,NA,TGTGCCAGCAGTGATCCGGGACTCCTCTCTGGGGCCAACGTCCTGACTTTC,CASSDPGLLSGANVLTF
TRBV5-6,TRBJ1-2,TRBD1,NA,TGTGCCAGCAGCTTACCAACAGGGGGCGGGTACTATGGCTACACCTTC,CASSLPTGGGYYGYTF
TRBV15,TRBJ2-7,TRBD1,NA,TGTGCCACCAGCAGAGAGACCCCGGGACAGGGGGACTACGAGCAGTACTTC,CATSRETPGQGDYEQYF
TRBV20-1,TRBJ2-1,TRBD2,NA,TGCAGTGCTAGTGTCGCCCTTAGCGGGGGGCTTTACAATGAGCAGTTCTTC,CSASVALSGGLYNEQFF
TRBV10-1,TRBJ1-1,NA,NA,TGCGCCAGCAGATCCCGCTCGGGTTTGGACACTGAAGCTTTCTTT,CASRSRSGLDTEAFF
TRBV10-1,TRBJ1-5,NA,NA,TGCGCCAGCGGACGAAACAGGGTCGACAATCAGCCCCAGCATTTT,CASGRNRVDNQPQHF
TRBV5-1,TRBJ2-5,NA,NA,TGCGCCAGCAGCTTGGTACAAGAGACCCAGTACTTC,CASSLVQETQYF
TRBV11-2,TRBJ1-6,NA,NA,TGTGCCAGCAGCTTAGAGTTGGTCGCAGGGAGTTCACCCCTCCACTTT,CASSLELVAGSSPLHF
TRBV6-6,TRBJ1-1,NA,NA,TGTGCCAGCAGTTCTAACAGGGTTGGCACTGAAGCTTTCTTT,CASSSNRVGTEAFF
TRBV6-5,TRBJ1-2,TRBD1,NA,TGTGCCAGCAGTCCAGGACAGGGAGGGGGCTATGGCTACACCTTC,CASSPGQGGGYGYTF
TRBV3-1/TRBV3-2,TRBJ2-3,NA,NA,TGTGCCAGCAGCCCCATGGGTAGCGGTGCCCTTACAGATACGCAGTATTTT,CASSPMGSGALTDTQYF
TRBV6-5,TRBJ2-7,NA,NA,TGTGCCAGCAGTCCCATAAGATCAGGGGGGGGCGAGCAGTACTTC,CASSPIRSGGGEQYF
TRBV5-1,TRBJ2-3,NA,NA,TGCGCCAGCAGCCCAATGCCGGGGCGAACTCGATATAGCACAGATACGCAGTATTTT,CASSPMPGRTRYSTDTQYF
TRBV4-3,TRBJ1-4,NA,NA,TGCGCCAGCAGCCAAGATCTCGGACAGACATACTCCTTT,CASSQDLGQTYSF
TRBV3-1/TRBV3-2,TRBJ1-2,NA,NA,TGTGCCAGCAGCCCACAGGGAGGAGCAGGCCGGGGTGGCTACACCTTC,CASSPQGGAGRGGYTF
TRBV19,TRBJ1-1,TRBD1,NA,TGTGCCAGTCATGCAGGGGGGCACACTGAAGCTTTCTTT,CASHAGGHTEAFF
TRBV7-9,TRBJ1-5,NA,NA,TGTGCCAGCGCCACAGGGTCTGACAATCAGCCCCAGCATTTT,CASATGSDNQPQHF
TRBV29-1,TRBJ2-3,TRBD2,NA,TGCAGCGTTGAAGTGGGGGGGGGCACAGATACGCAGTATTTT,CSVEVGGGTDTQYF
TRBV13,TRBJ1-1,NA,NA,TGTGCCAGCACCCTCTTGAGGGTTTCCCCTTTCTTT,CASTLLRVSPFF
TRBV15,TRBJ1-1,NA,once,TGTGCCACCAGGGAAGACACTGAAGCTTTCTTT,CATREDTEAFF
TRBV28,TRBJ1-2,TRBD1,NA,TGTGCCAGCAGTTTCCGGGGTTTGGGACAGGGCTATGGCTACACCTTC,CASSFRGLGQGYGYTF
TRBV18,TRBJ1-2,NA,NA,TGTGCCAGCTCACCACAGGGGTCTGAAGGAGGCTACACCTTC,CASSPQGSEGGYTF
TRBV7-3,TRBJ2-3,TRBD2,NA,TGTGCCAGCAGCTACCTAGCGGGGGGCAAGAAATCCACAGATACGCAGTATTTT,CASSYLAGGKKSTDTQYF
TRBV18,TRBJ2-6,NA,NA,TGTGCCAGCTCACCACTTATAGGTTCTCGGGGTTCGGGGGCCAACGTCCTGACTTTC,CASSPLIGSRGSGANVLTF